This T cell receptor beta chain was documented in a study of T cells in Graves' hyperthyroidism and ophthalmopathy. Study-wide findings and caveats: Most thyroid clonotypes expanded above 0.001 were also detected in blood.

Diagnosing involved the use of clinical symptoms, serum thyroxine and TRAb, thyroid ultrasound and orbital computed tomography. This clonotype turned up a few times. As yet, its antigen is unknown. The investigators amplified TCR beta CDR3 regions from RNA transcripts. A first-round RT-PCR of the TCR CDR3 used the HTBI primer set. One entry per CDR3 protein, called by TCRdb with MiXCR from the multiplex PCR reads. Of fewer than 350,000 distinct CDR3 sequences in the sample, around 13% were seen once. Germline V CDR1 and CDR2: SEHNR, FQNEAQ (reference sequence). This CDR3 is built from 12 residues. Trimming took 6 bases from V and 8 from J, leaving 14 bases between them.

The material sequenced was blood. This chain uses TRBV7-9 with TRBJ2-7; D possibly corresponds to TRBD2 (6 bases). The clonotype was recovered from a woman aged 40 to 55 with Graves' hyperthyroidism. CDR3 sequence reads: CASRGWRGKQYF. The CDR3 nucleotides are TGTGCCAGCAGGGGGTGGAGGGGCAAGCAGTACTTC.